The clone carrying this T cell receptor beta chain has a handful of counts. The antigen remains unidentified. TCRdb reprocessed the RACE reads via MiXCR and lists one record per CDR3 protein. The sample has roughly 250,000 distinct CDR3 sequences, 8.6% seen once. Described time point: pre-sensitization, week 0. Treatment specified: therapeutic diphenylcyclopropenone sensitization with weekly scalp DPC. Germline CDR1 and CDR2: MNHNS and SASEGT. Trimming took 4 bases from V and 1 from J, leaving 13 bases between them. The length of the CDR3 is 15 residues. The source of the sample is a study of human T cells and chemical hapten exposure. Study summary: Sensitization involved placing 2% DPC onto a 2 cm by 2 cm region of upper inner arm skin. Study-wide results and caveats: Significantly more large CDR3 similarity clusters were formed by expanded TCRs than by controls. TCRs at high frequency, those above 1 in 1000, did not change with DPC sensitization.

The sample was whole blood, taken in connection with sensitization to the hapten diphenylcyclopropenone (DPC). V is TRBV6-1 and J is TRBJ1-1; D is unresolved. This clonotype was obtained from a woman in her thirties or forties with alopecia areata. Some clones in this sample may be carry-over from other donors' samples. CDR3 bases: TGTGCCAGCAGTGTAGGGATGGGAGCGAACACTGAAGCTTTCTTT. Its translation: CASSVGMGANTEAFF.